This T cell receptor beta chain was identified during a study of cytotoxic CD8 clonotypes in ibrutinib-treated CLL. The study's findings and limits: Clonality grew at ibrutinib response; at progression, it decreased back toward baseline. There were differences in sampling times between sustained-remission and progressing patients.

Regarding this clone: The antigen is unknown.

This CDR3 is built from 12 residues. CDR1 and CDR2 (germline): SEHNR, FQNEAQ (reference sequence). V gave up 7 bases and J gave up 6 bases, with 10 bases separating them. Profiled with immunoSEQ multiplex PCR; TCRdb holds only in-frame clones, not every one. The data contain approximately 5,500 clones, about three quarters of them seen just once; the ten biggest clones take up about 41%. Sequencing was performed on PBMCs, taken before ibrutinib treatment. The V and J genes are TRBV7-9 and TRBJ2-4; a weak D match, TRBD2 (6 bases). The receptor was derived from a human donor with chronic lymphocytic leukemia. This CDR3 is CASTGGSNIQYF. The CDR3, as DNA: TGTGCCAGCACCGGAGGGTCAAACATTCAGTACTTC.